The next 14 T cell receptor beta chains were all read from a single sample in a study of B cell selection in AIRE deficiency. This table comes from immunoSEQ multiplex PCR, and its TCRdb copy is limited to in-frame clones, with some not included. The sample consists of tens of thousands of clones, almost 98% of them appearing once. The sorted conventional CD4 T cells were gated as CD4+CD127+. The sequencing input was conventional CD4+ T cells sorted from PBMCs. All receptors derive from a human donor with AIRE deficiency.

The V gene is TRBV6-4, the J gene TRBJ1-1; TRBD1 matches 7 bases. The CDR3 covers 13 residues. With V trimmed by 4 bases and J by 7 bases, 6 bases remained unmatched. From germline, CDR1 is MRHNA and CDR2 SNTAGT. The CDR3 DNA reads TGTGCCAGCAGTGTAAGCCCAGGGGGTGAAGCTTTCTTT. Amino acids: CASSVSPGGEAFF.

The V call is TRBV18, the J call TRBJ1-1; the match to TRBD1 covers 7 bases. The CDR3 covers 16 residues. The junction had 6 bases not matched to a gene; V was cut back by 2 bases and J by 0 bases. The germline gives CDR1 KGHSH, CDR2 LQKENI. The CDR3 loop reads CASSPIPGQMNTEAFF. In DNA, the CDR3 is TGTGCCAGCTCACCAATTCCGGGACAGATGAACACTGAAGCTTTCTTT.

This rearrangement joins TRBV4-3 to TRBJ2-5, with D perhaps matching TRBD2 (5 bases). CDR1 is LGHNA, CDR2 YSLEER, per germline. V was pared by 1 base and J by 4 bases, with 13 bases between. This CDR3 is built from 15 residues. The CDR3 nucleotides are TGCGCCAGCAGCCAAGTCCTAGCCTCTAGAGAGACCCAGTACTTC. It codes for CASSQVLASRETQYF.

The V and J genes are TRBV28 and TRBJ2-7; D is unresolved. Trimming shortened V by 4 bases and J by 7 bases, and 11 bases separated the two germline ends. The CDR3 contains 12 residues. In germline, CDR1 is MDHEN, CDR2 SYDVKM. The CDR3 nucleotides read TGTGCCAGCAGTTCCCCCATTTTGGAGCAGTACTTC. Its protein is CASSSPILEQYF.

The V gene is TRBV23-1, the J gene TRBJ2-4, with D perhaps TRBD1 (5 bases). TRBV23-1 belongs to the ORF category, with a function that is uncertain. This CDR3 is built from 20 residues. V was trimmed by 1 base and J by 3 bases, leaving 25 bases between them. The CDR3 protein is CASSQYQTARGELVKNIQYF. In DNA, the CDR3 is TGCGCCAGCAGTCAATACCAAACCGCAAGGGGTGAGTTGGTCAAAAACATTCAGTACTTC.

The CDR3 loop is CSVVEGNTEAFF. The DNA for the CDR3 is TGCAGCGTTGTGGAGGGTAACACTGAAGCTTTCTTT. The chain employs TRBV29-1 and TRBJ1-1, with no clear D. Trimming pared 4 bases from V and 2 bases from J, leaving 8 bases between. CDR3 length: 12 residues. Germline V lookup: CDR1 SQVTM, CDR2 ANQGSEA. The full variable domain, completed using reference TRBV29-1 and TRBJ1-1, is SAVISQKPSRDICQRGTSLTIQCQVDSQVTMMFWYRQQPGQSLTLIATANQGSEATYESGFVIDKFPISRPNLTFSTLTVSNMSPEDSSIYLCSVVEGNTEAFFGQGTRLTVV.

V is TRBV11-2 and J is TRBJ2-7; 8 nucleotides agree with TRBD2. The CDR3 is made up of 16 amino acids. V lost 2 bases to trimming and J lost 1 base; unmatched junction nucleotides: 7. The germline V gene encodes CDR1 SGHAT and CDR2 FQNNGV. CDR3 DNA sequence: TGTGCCAGCAGCTTAAGAACGGGAGGGCCTTCCTACGAGCAGTACTTC. This encodes CASSLRTGGPSYEQYF.

The chain joins TRBV19 to TRBJ2-1; 9 nucleotides agree with TRBD1. V was clipped by 6 bases and J by 0 bases; unmatched bases: 6. The germline CDR1 and CDR2 sequences are LNHDA and SQIVND (reference sequence). This CDR3 contains 16 residues. As DNA, the CDR3 is TGTGCCAGTAGGACCGGACAGGGGAGCTCCTACAATGAGCAGTTCTTC. Translated, it gives CASRTGQGSSYNEQFF.

This chain joins TRBV30 and TRBJ2-1; the D is unclear. The CDR3 is 12 residues long. Trimming pared 3 bases from V and 4 bases from J, leaving 7 bases between. Looked up from germline, CDR1 is GTSNPN and CDR2 is SVGIG (reference sequence). The CDR3 nucleotides read TGTGCCTGGAGGCCCGGATACAATGAGCAGTTCTTC. It encodes CAWRPGYNEQFF.

This clone was found once. The gene calls are TRBV7-3 and TRBJ2-3; possible D gene TRBD2, 5 bases. CDR1 and CDR2 from the germline V gene are SGHTA and FQGTGA. Trimming left V 5 bases short and J 5 bases short, with 20 bases between. This CDR3 is 16 amino acids long. The CDR3 protein is CASSQGSGSVEDTQYF. Written as DNA, the CDR3 is TGTGCCAGCAGCCAAGGGTCGGGGTCTGTGGAAGATACGCAGTATTTT. Filled out from reference TRBV7-3 and TRBJ2-3, the complete variable domain reads GAGVSQTPSNKVTEKGKYVELRCDPISGHTALYWYRQSLGQGPEFLIYFQGTGAADDSGLPNDRFFAVRPEGSVSTLKIQRTERGDSAVYLCASSQGSGSVEDTQYFGPGTRLTVL.

The rearrangement links TRBV9 to TRBJ1-4; tentatively, D is TRBD1 (6 bases). Germline V gene lookup returns CDR1 SGDLS and CDR2 YYNGEE. V lost 2 bases and J lost 4, with 12 bases in between. The CDR3 runs to 15 residues. The CDR3 DNA reads as TGTGCCAGCAGCGTCAGGGGTAGCTATAATGAAAAACTGTTTTTT. Translation gives CASSVRGSYNEKLFF.

The rearrangement joins TRBV10-2 to TRBJ2-5; 7 bases are a match to TRBD2. The CDR3 loop spans 13 amino acids. The V segment lost 5 bases and the J segment 5 bases; nucleotides outside the gene matches: 5. The germline CDR1 and CDR2 sequences are WSHSY and SAAADI. CDR3: CASSRGEAETQYF. CDR3 nucleotides: TGCGCCAGCAGTCGGGGGGAAGCGGAGACCCAGTACTTC.

The rearrangement links TRBV5-1 to TRBJ2-7; 7 bases are shared with TRBD1. Germline-derived CDR1 and CDR2 are SGHRS and YFSETQ. V was pared by 4 bases and J by 3 bases, with 7 bases of the junction left unmatched. CDR3 length: 14 amino acids. The CDR3: CASSATGQGYEQYF. The CDR3 coding sequence is TGCGCCAGCAGCGCGACAGGGCAAGGCTACGAGCAGTACTTC.

The chain uses TRBV7-6 and TRBJ1-1; D perhaps matches TRBD1 (5 bases). Trimming cost V 1 base and J 6 bases, with 12 bases left between them. CDR1 is SGHVS and CDR2 is FNYEAQ in the germline V gene. The CDR3 is 14 residues long. The CDR3 here is CASSLGVGAAEAFF. The CDR3 DNA reads TGTGCCAGCAGCTTAGGTGTTGGGGCCGCTGAAGCTTTCTTT.